These T cell receptor beta chains were read from a single sample in a study of identical twins. In TCRdb, the 5' RACE reads were re-called with MiXCR into one record per CDR3 protein. Of fewer than 500,000 distinct CDR3 sequences in the sample, roughly an eighth were seen once. These data were also filed under a second study, of yellow fever vaccine responses in identical twins.

The sequencing input was CD4+ T cells sorted from blood. These receptor sequences come from a woman between 18 and 29 years old in good health. The CDR3 runs from the conserved cysteine through the conserved F or W. A D gene is named only where the DNA matches it firmly. Rows may omit the clone size; those that give it use once, few, many or a size class.

size: NA; D: NA; V: TRBV10-3; J: TRBJ2-7; CDR3: CASGPGRDEQYF; DNA: TGTGCCTCCGGCCCGGGGCGCGACGAGCAGTACTTC
size: few; D: TRBD1; V: TRBV5-1; J: TRBJ1-1; CDR3: CASRTGAGPNTEAFF; DNA: TGCGCCAGCAGGACAGGGGCCGGGCCGAACACTGAAGCTTTCTTT
size: many; D: TRBD1; V: TRBV6-1; J: TRBJ2-7; CDR3: CASRKTGALYEQYF; DNA: TGTGCCAGCAGAAAGACAGGGGCTCTCTACGAGCAGTACTTC
size: once; D: NA; V: TRBV6-1; J: TRBJ2-6; CDR3: CASHFTGTGANVLTF; DNA: TGTGCCAGTCATTTTACAGGGACTGGGGCCAACGTCCTGACTTTC
size: NA; D: NA; V: TRBV5-4; J: TRBJ2-2; CDR3: CASSSSIVAVGELFF; DNA: TGTGCCAGCAGCTCGAGCATAGTGGCCGTTGGGGAGCTGTTTTTT
size: many; D: NA; V: TRBV28; J: TRBJ1-2; CDR3: CASSSFGGTTYGYTF; DNA: TGTGCCAGCAGTTCCTTCGGTGGGACAACTTATGGCTACACCTTC
size: NA; D: NA; V: TRBV6-5; J: TRBJ2-6; CDR3: CASSYSLGTGANVLTF; DNA: TGTGCCAGCAGTTACTCGTTGGGTACTGGGGCCAACGTCCTGACTTTC
size: NA; D: NA; V: TRBV6-2/TRBV6-3; J: TRBJ2-1; CDR3: CASRETGEQFF; DNA: TGTGCCAGCAGGGAGACAGGTGAGCAGTTCTTC
size: few; D: NA; V: TRBV7-9; J: TRBJ2-1; CDR3: CARTGNSYNEQFF; DNA: TGTGCCAGAACAGGTAACTCCTACAATGAGCAGTTCTTC
size: few; D: NA; V: TRBV30; J: TRBJ2-6; CDR3: CAWSPGANVLTF; DNA: TGTGCCTGGAGCCCTGGGGCCAACGTCCTGACTTTC
size: few; D: TRBD2; V: TRBV6-2/TRBV6-3; J: TRBJ2-1; CDR3: CASSYQTSVSHGEQFF; DNA: TGTGCCAGCAGTTACCAAACTAGCGTATCCCACGGTGAGCAGTTCTTC
size: many; D: NA; V: TRBV12-3/TRBV12-4; J: TRBJ1-1; CDR3: CASSLGVGNTEAFF; DNA: TGTGCCAGCAGTTTGGGGGTAGGGAACACTGAAGCTTTCTTT
size: NA; D: TRBD2; V: TRBV27; J: TRBJ2-7; CDR3: CASSAGLAGDHEQYF; DNA: TGTGCCAGCAGTGCGGGACTAGCGGGGGATCACGAGCAGTACTTC
size: NA; D: NA; V: TRBV5-4; J: TRBJ2-7; CDR3: CASSPDGSPALEQYF; DNA: TGTGCCAGCAGCCCGGACGGGAGCCCTGCTCTCGAGCAGTACTTC
size: few; D: NA; V: TRBV10-3; J: TRBJ1-1; CDR3: CAISGWENTEAFF; DNA: TGTGCCATCAGTGGATGGGAGAACACTGAAGCTTTCTTT